This entry lists 8 T cell receptor beta chains sequenced from one sample in a study of OX40 agonist ivuxolimab in advanced cancers. Data came from immunoSEQ multiplex PCR; TCRdb stores just in-frame clones and leaves some out. Counted here are some 59,000 clones, around 87% occurring once; the ten biggest clones make up roughly 17%. The specimen was CD4+ or CD8+ T cells sorted from blood, collected in a trial of the OX40 agonist ivuxolimab. These receptors originate from an adult with an advanced solid tumor such as melanoma, head and neck, liver or kidney cancer.

The V call is TRBV7-9, the J call TRBJ2-2; tentatively, D is TRBD1 (5 bases). There are 15 residues in the CDR3. The V end lost 2 bases, the J end lost 4 bases, and 11 bases lay between the germline ends. Per the germline V gene, CDR1 is SEHNR and CDR2 is FQNEAQ (reference sequence). CDR3 loop: CASSLIRASTGELFF. The CDR3 DNA follows: TGTGCCAGCAGCTTAATCAGGGCGAGCACCGGGGAGCTGTTTTTT.

V usage is TRBV7-2 and J usage is TRBJ2-7, with 12 bases aligning to TRBD1. CDR1 is SGHTA and CDR2 is FQGNSA in the germline V gene. Germline trimming cut 2 bases from V and 4 bases from J; bases unmatched to any gene: 9. The CDR3 has 17 residues. The CDR3 protein is CASSLLGGTGGFYEQYF. DNA of the CDR3: TGTGCCAGCAGCTTACTTGGCGGGACAGGGGGCTTTTACGAGCAGTACTTC.

A few counts support this clone. This chain links TRBV28 with TRBJ1-5; D possibly corresponds to TRBD1 (6 bases). V dropped 2 bases and J dropped 7 bases, with 12 bases sitting between them. The CDR3 is 14 amino acids. Germline V gene sequence: CDR1 MDHEN, CDR2 SYDVKM. Written as DNA, the CDR3 is TGTGCCAGCAGTTTAGCGCAGGGGCAGCAGCCCCAGCATTTT. Translating it yields CASSLAQGQQPQHF.

This clone was detected a few times. CDR3 sequence: CASSPGVGVKNIQYF. The CDR3 nucleotides read TGTGCCAGCTCACCAGGGGTAGGGGTCAAAAACATTCAGTACTTC. This chain links TRBV18 with TRBJ2-4; TRBD1 is a possible D gene (5 bases). With 2 bases removed from V and 3 bases from J, the gap between germline ends came to 11 bases. Germline V gene lookup returns CDR1 KGHSH and CDR2 LQKENI. CDR3 length: 15 amino acids. The complete variable domain, with remaining parts taken from reference TRBV18 and TRBJ2-4, reads NAGVMQNPRHLVRRRGQEARLRCSPMKGHSHVYWYRQLPEEGLKFMVYLQKENIIDESGMPKERFSAEFPKEGPSILRIQQVVRGDSAAYFCASSPGVGVKNIQYFGAGTRLSVL.

This clone was observed once. The genes are TRBV7-9 and TRBJ2-7; D might be TRBD1 or TRBD2, each matching 5 bases. Trimming left V 5 bases short and J 7 bases short, with 18 bases between. Germline lookup yields CDR1 SEHNR and CDR2 FQNEAQ (reference sequence). The CDR3 consists of 14 residues. The DNA of the CDR3 is TGTGCCAGCAGCCCCTGGGGGAAAGGCGAGGAGCAGTACTTC. Translation gives CASSPWGKGEEQYF.

The genes are TRBV7-2 and TRBJ2-5; TRBD1 matches 7 bases. CDR3 length: 14 residues. The V and J ends lost 5 bases and 13 bases, in that order; junction bases with no gene match: 16. Germline V gene lookup returns CDR1 SGHTA and CDR2 FQGNSA. For the CDR3, the DNA is TGTGCCAGCAGCAAGAACTCCGGGACAGAAAAACTGTACTTC. Protein: CASSKNSGTEKLYF.

The rearrangement joins TRBV28 to TRBJ1-2, with D unclear. Looked up from germline, CDR1 is MDHEN and CDR2 is SYDVKM. V lost 4 bases, J lost 2 bases, and 5 bases lay in between. CDR3 length: 12 residues. CDR3 in amino acids: CASSSRNYGYTF. CDR3 in DNA: TGTGCCAGCAGTTCCAGAAACTATGGCTACACCTTC.

The gene calls are TRBV11-1 and TRBJ2-2; TRBD2 agrees at 9 bases. The CDR3 spans 15 residues. V shed 3 bases and J 4 bases; nucleotides not matched to a gene: 3. Germline CDR1 and CDR2: SGHAT and FQDESV (reference sequence). In DNA form, the CDR3 reads TGTGCCAGCAGCTTTAGCGGGAGAGGCACCGGGGAGCTGTTTTTT. Translation: CASSFSGRGTGELFF. Supplemented by reference TRBV11-1 and TRBJ2-2, the full variable domain reads EAEVAQSPRYKITEKSQAVAFWCDPISGHATLYWYRQILGQGPELLVQFQDESVVDDSQLPKDRFSAERLKGVDSTLKIQPAELGDSAMYLCASSFSGRGTGELFFGEGSRLTVL.